One TCR beta chain is described in this entry. Its target is unknown. Version v3.0 of the immunoSEQ assay ran at survey level. Method: immunoSEQ multiplex PCR; TCRdb's copy keeps in-frame clones and lacks some. The data hold tens of thousands of clones, with 86% observed a single time. The data belong to a study of long-term antiretroviral therapy in people with HIV. The wider study: When the earliest samples were collected, ART was typically delayed until CD4 counts fell.

Every one of the donors gave at least one pre-ART PBMC sample and at least two post-ART PBMC samples. Each HIV participant was treated in the United States. This CDR3 spans 14 amino acids. Germline V lookup: CDR1 SGHRS, CDR2 YFSETQ. V lost 0 bases to trimming and J lost 1 base, with 7 bases between them. Notes on the study in general: In HIV, the repertoires covered a tighter span of CDR3 lengths than in controls.

The receptor was derived from a woman between 50 and 59 years old with HIV. This specimen was unsorted PBMCs, taken 1.2 years after starting antiretroviral therapy. This chain links TRBV5-1 with TRBJ1-1; no definite D call. Here the CDR3 reads CASSLVGSNTEAFF. The CDR3 DNA is TGCGCCAGCAGCTTGGTGGGGTCGAACACTGAAGCTTTCTTT.